The 31 T cell receptor beta chains in this list originate from one sample, sequenced in a study of blood T cells in healthy people across ages. A second PCR of about 6 to 11 cycles used a sample-barcoded 5' primer and a J-beta primer mix. One entry per CDR3 protein, called by TCRdb with MiXCR from the 5' RACE reads. The table records about 690,000 distinct CDR3 sequences, around two fifths of them present only once. Sequences were obtained from blood. These receptors were obtained from a man aged 80 or over in good health.

V gene TRBV7-2 combines with J gene TRBJ2-5; the match to TRBD1 covers 10 bases. The closer fit of TRBJ2-7 to the DNA end suggests the J call may be wrong. The CDR3 totals 15 residues. In germline, CDR1 is SGHTA, CDR2 FQGNSA. The CDR3 region has the DNA TGTGCCAGCAGCTTGACGGGACAGGGGTCGGTCGAGCAGTACTTC. It encodes CASSLTGQGSVEQYF.

In its sample, this clonotype was seen a few times. J is TRBJ2-1 and V is TRBV12-3 or TRBV12-4, with TRBD2 matching over 13 bases. V gave up 2 bases and J gave up 5 bases; unmatched junction bases: 6. The CDR3 runs 17 residues. In nucleotides, the CDR3 is TGTGCCAGCAGTTTAACTCTCGGGACTAGCGGGAACAATGAGCAGTTCTTC. This encodes CASSLTLGTSGNNEQFF.

This chain uses TRBV29-1 with TRBJ2-5; no clear D gene. The CDR3 is made up of 11 amino acids. The V and J ends lost 2 bases and 5 bases respectively, with 6 bases between them. Germline values: CDR1 SQVTM, CDR2 ANQGSEA. In DNA, the CDR3 is TGCAGCGTTGAACCTGGGGAGACCCAGTACTTC. The encoded protein is CSVEPGETQYF. The entire variable domain, with the rest obtained from reference TRBV29-1 and TRBJ2-5, is as follows: SAVISQKPSRDICQRGTSLTIQCQVDSQVTMMFWYRQQPGQSLTLIATANQGSEATYESGFVIDKFPISRPNLTFSTLTVSNMSPEDSSIYLCSVEPGETQYFGPGTRLLVL.

The chain uses TRBV9 and TRBJ2-3; no firm D call. Trimming took off 4 bases at V and 2 bases at J, with 17 bases between the two ends. Germline CDR1 is SGDLS and CDR2 is YYNGEE. The CDR3 totals 16 residues. CDR3 in DNA: TGTGCCAGCAGCCCAGGCAGCCCATCTAACACAGATACGCAGTATTTT. Protein sequence: CASSPGSPSNTDTQYF.

This clonotype was detected many times. The rearrangement links TRBV18 to TRBJ2-1; weak D call: TRBD2 (6 bases). The DNA matches TRBJ2-7 better at its end, which makes the J call doubtful. The CDR3 covers 15 residues. CDR1 is KGHSH, CDR2 LQKENI, per germline. Here the CDR3 DNA reads TGTGCCAGCTCACCCGCGGGGTACTCCTACAATGAGCAGTACTTC. It encodes CASSPAGYSYNEQYF.

This clonotype came up a few times. This chain uses TRBV20-1 with TRBJ1-4, with a weak D call TRBD1 (5 bases). Trimming cost V 3 bases and J 0 bases, with 14 bases left between them. Germline CDR1 and CDR2: DFQATT and SNEGSKA (reference sequence). The CDR3 extends over 16 amino acids. The CDR3 here is CSARRLGGTTNEKLFF. CDR3 nucleotide sequence: TGCAGTGCTAGGAGATTGGGGGGGACAACTAATGAAAAACTGTTTTTT.

This clonotype showed up just a few times. The V gene is TRBV5-1, the J gene TRBJ1-4; D call uncertain. Per germline, CDR1 SGHRS and CDR2 YFSETQ. V dropped 3 bases and J dropped 4 bases, with 10 bases sitting between them. The CDR3 has 14 residues. DNA for the CDR3: TGCGCCAGCAGCTCTCGGACCGGTAATGAAAAACTGTTTTTT. Protein product: CASSSRTGNEKLFF.

Remarks on this clonotype: An end of the junction differs from the germline gene, which may be a read error. The CDR3, as DNA: TGCAGGGCTAGACTAGCGATTGAGCAGTACTTC. This codes for CRARLAIEQYF. The chain employs TRBV20-1 and TRBJ2-5; 8 bases are a match to TRBD2. Germline CDR1 reads DFQATT; CDR2 reads SNEGSKA (reference sequence). This CDR3 contains 11 residues.

The rearrangement uses TRBV20-1 and TRBJ2-5, with D possibly TRBD2 on 5 matching bases. Trimming stripped 1 base from V and 1 base from J, with 16 bases between. CDR1 and CDR2 (germline): DFQATT, SNEGSKA (reference sequence). The CDR3 has 16 residues. The CDR3 DNA follows: TGCAGTGCTAGAGCGCCTGGGGAGCGGCTCCAAGAGACCCAGTACTTC. It is translated as CSARAPGERLQETQYF.

This clonotype was seen repeatedly, ten times or more. The rearrangement joins TRBV28 to TRBJ2-7, with D uncertain. Germline loops: CDR1 MDHEN, CDR2 SYDVKM. With 2 bases removed from V and 3 bases from J, the gap between germline ends came to 5 bases. The CDR3 sequence is 12 residues long. The DNA of the CDR3 is TGTGCCAGCAGTTTACAGAACTACGAGCAGTACTTC. Translated: CASSLQNYEQYF.

This chain joins TRBV24-1 and TRBJ1-4; a possible D gene is TRBD1 (5 bases). Germline CDR1 is KGHDR and CDR2 is SFDVKD. The CDR3 is 14 residues long. V gave up 3 bases and J gave up 8 bases, with 12 bases separating them. The CDR3 DNA reads TGTGCCACCAGTGATGGGGGGTCCGGCGAAAAACTGTTTTTT. This gives the protein CATSDGGSGEKLFF.

The chain recombines TRBV7-9 with TRBJ2-7; D might be TRBD1 (6 bases). CDR3 length: 14 residues. Germline V gene data show CDR1 as SEHNR and CDR2 as FQNEAQ (reference sequence). The V and J ends lost 2 bases and 3 bases respectively, with 11 bases between them. In DNA, the CDR3 is TGTGCCAGCAGCTTAACCGACAGGTTCTACGAGCAGTACTTC. It is translated as CASSLTDRFYEQYF.

This clonotype has more than one count but fewer than ten. The chain is built from TRBV3-1 and TRBJ2-4; 7 nucleotides agree with TRBD2. The better agreement between TRBJ2-5 and the DNA end casts doubt on the J call. Looked up from germline, CDR1 is LGHDT and CDR2 is YNNKEL (reference sequence). This CDR3 is built from 17 residues. CDR3 coding DNA: TGTGCCAGCAGCCAACCCCTTGGACGGGGGGTGCAAGAGACCCAGTACTTC. Protein product: CASSQPLGRGVQETQYF.

This clonotype turned up a few times. The CDR3 nucleotides read TGTGCCAGCAGCTCTACAGGGAAAGGGAGGGATGAAAAACTGTTTTTT. As protein: CASSSTGKGRDEKLFF. This chain uses TRBV28 with TRBJ1-4; D is perhaps TRBD1 (6 bases). CDR1 and CDR2 (germline): MDHEN, SYDVKM. The CDR3 has 16 amino acids. V lost 6 bases, J lost 6 bases, and 20 bases lay in between.

This chain joins TRBV6-2 or TRBV6-3 and TRBJ1-1, with D tentatively TRBD1 (5 bases). Trimming cost V 4 bases and J 5 bases, with 17 bases left between them. The CDR3 extends over 15 amino acids. CDR1 and CDR2 (germline): MNHEY, SVGEGT. The CDR3: CASSWDRPGGTEAFF. CDR3 sequence (DNA): TGTGCCAGCAGTTGGGATAGGCCGGGGGGGACTGAAGCTTTCTTT.

Points on this clonotype: A much larger clone sits a single nucleotide away, making a read error possible. CDR3 in amino acids: CATRGLNTDTQYF. In DNA form, the CDR3 reads TGTGCCACCAGGGGGTTGAACACAGATACGCAGTATTTT. The gene calls are TRBV27 and TRBJ2-3; 7 nucleotides line up with TRBD1. V lost 10 bases to trimming and J lost 2 bases; unmatched junction nucleotides: 6. The CDR3 contains 13 residues. The V gene's germline CDR1 is MNHEY and CDR2 SMNVEV (reference sequence).

This clonotype has just one count. The chain has TRBV18 and TRBJ2-3; the D gene is possibly TRBD2 (5 bases). The CDR3 extends over 14 amino acids. Germline V CDR1 and CDR2: KGHSH, LQKENI. Trimming removed 2 bases from V and 3 bases from J, with 9 bases in between. The CDR3 region has the DNA TGTGCCAGCTCACCAGGAATAGCGACAGATACGCAGTATTTT. This translates into CASSPGIATDTQYF.

The genes are TRBV3-1 and TRBJ2-1; 12 bases line up with TRBD2. Per the germline V gene, CDR1 is LGHDT and CDR2 is YNNKEL (reference sequence). CDR3 length: 17 residues. V was pared by 0 bases and J by 4 bases, with 4 bases of the junction left unmatched. CDR3 protein: CASSQEPTSGGYNEQFF. The CDR3 DNA reads as TGTGCCAGCAGCCAAGAGCCGACTAGCGGGGGATACAATGAGCAGTTCTTC.

The chain employs TRBV29-1 and TRBJ1-1; D is perhaps TRBD1 (5 bases). The V gene lost 1 base and the J gene lost 13 bases, with 13 bases spanning the gap. CDR1 is SQVTM and CDR2 is ANQGSEA in the germline V gene. There are 11 residues in the CDR3. CDR3 coding DNA: TGCAGCGTTGAAGGGGCAGGGATCGGTTTCTTT. It is translated as CSVEGAGIGFF.

Points on this clonotype: Mismatch with germline at one junction end may stem from a read error. The rearrangement joins TRBV7-7 to TRBJ1-1, with 8 bases matching TRBD1. Germline CDR1 and CDR2: SSHAT and FNYEAQ (reference sequence). The CDR3 loop spans 13 amino acids. This chain's CDR3 is CASSPGTGSEVFF. The CDR3 DNA reads TGTGCCAGCAGCCCCGGGACAGGTTCTGAAGTTTTCTTT.

In the case of this clonotype: At one of its ends the junction is not consistent with the germline gene, which may arise from a read error. The rearrangement joins TRBV7-2 to TRBJ2-3; 8 nucleotides match TRBD1. CDR3 length: 15 residues. Germline CDR1 SGHTA, CDR2 FQGNSA. As DNA, the CDR3 is TGTGCCTGCAGCTTTGGAGGGACAGGTACAGATACGCAGTATTTT. Its protein product is CACSFGGTGTDTQYF.

This chain connects TRBV15 to TRBJ1-1; D is ambiguous. The CDR3 has 15 amino acids. V was shortened by 0 bases and J by 6 bases, with 14 bases between the two germline ends. Germline values: CDR1 LNHNV, CDR2 YYDKDF (reference sequence). The CDR3 reads CATSRDDAGPSEAFF. The CDR3 nucleotides are TGTGCCACCAGCAGAGATGATGCAGGACCATCTGAAGCTTTCTTT.

This clonotype was counted a few times. The chain joins TRBV27 to TRBJ2-7; D possibly corresponds to TRBD1 (6 bases). The CDR3 is 15 residues long. Germline lookup yields CDR1 MNHEY and CDR2 SMNVEV (reference sequence). V lost 4 bases and J lost 4, with 17 bases in between. The CDR3 loop reads CASSYKPGQPYEQYF. CDR3 nucleotides: TGTGCCAGCAGTTACAAACCGGGACAACCTTACGAGCAGTACTTC.

This clonotype appeared many times. In nucleotides, the CDR3 is TGCGCCAGCAGCCAAAAAGCCCCCCAGACAGGGGCACCCTACGAGCAGTACTTC. This sequence encodes CASSQKAPQTGAPYEQYF. The V and J genes are TRBV4-3 and TRBJ2-7, with 8 positions matching TRBD1. Germline CDR1 and CDR2: LGHNA and YSLEER. The V segment lost 2 bases and the J segment 2 bases; nucleotides outside the gene matches: 14. This CDR3 has 18 residues.

The CDR3 DNA is TGCAGCGGCCGGAGAGTAGACAATGAGCAGTACTTC. This translates into CSGRRVDNEQYF. The rearrangement links TRBV29-1 to TRBJ2-1; no firm D call. TRBJ2-7 matches the DNA end more closely, so the J call is doubtful. Germline assignment: CDR1 SQVTM and CDR2 ANQGSEA. CDR3 length equals 12 residues.

This clonotype was seen a handful of times. The rearrangement joins TRBV7-2 to TRBJ2-6; TRBD2 agrees at 9 bases. J lost 2 bases, V lost 5 bases, and 13 bases had no gene match. CDR3 length equals 19 residues. CDR1 and CDR2 from the germline V gene are SGHTA and FQGNSA. Here the CDR3 reads CASSPWSGGLAAGANVLTF. CDR3 bases: TGTGCCAGCAGCCCCTGGAGCGGGGGGCTTGCGGCTGGGGCCAACGTCCTGACTTTC.

This clonotype was counted once. The gene calls are TRBV7-2 and TRBJ2-5, with 7 bases identical to TRBD2. Trimming cost V 3 bases and J 4 bases; bases outside gene matches: 11. The CDR3 length is 16 residues. Germline assignment: CDR1 SGHTA and CDR2 FQGNSA. The CDR3 is CASSLWGTGGGETQYF. The CDR3 DNA is TGTGCCAGCAGCTTGTGGGGGACTGGCGGGGGAGAGACCCAGTACTTC.

The gene calls are TRBV6-2 or TRBV6-3 and TRBJ2-1, with 7 nucleotides matching TRBD1. Germline loops: CDR1 MNHEY, CDR2 SVGEGT. Trimming cost V 3 bases and J 9 bases; bases outside gene matches: 14. The CDR3 is 16 residues long. The DNA for the CDR3 is TGTGCCAGCAGTTATGTTGAGGGGGCAGTAGGTGTTGAGCAGTTCTTC. Its protein is CASSYVEGAVGVEQFF.

This clonotype has a count of ten or more. Here the CDR3 reads CASSYTAGAETQYF. DNA of the CDR3: TGTGCCAGCAGTTACACCGCAGGGGCCGAGACCCAGTACTTC. This sequence joins TRBV6-2 or TRBV6-3 and TRBJ2-5, with D maybe TRBD1 (6 bases). The V gene's germline CDR1 is MNHEY and CDR2 SVGEGT. The CDR3 runs to 14 residues. V was shortened by 2 bases and J by 5 bases, with 12 bases between the two germline ends.

This clonotype has only a few counts. The rearrangement joins TRBV5-1 to TRBJ2-5; 10 bases agree with TRBD2. The CDR3 runs to 15 residues. Trimming removed 3 bases from V and 5 bases from J; junction bases left unmatched: 7. Per the germline V gene, CDR1 is SGHRS and CDR2 is YFSETQ. In nucleotides, the CDR3 is TGCGCCAGCAGCTCCGGACTAGCGGCCACCGAGACCCAGTACTTC. Protein: CASSSGLAATETQYF.

This clonotype appeared a few times. The chain employs TRBV7-2 and TRBJ2-7; D is uncertain. The V end lost 7 bases, the J end lost 6 bases, and 19 bases lay between the germline ends. This CDR3 is 14 amino acids long. From germline, CDR1 is SGHTA and CDR2 FQGNSA. CDR3 in DNA: TGTGCCAGCAACCCAAAACCGGACGTTCCCGAGCAGTACTTC. It translates to CASNPKPDVPEQYF.